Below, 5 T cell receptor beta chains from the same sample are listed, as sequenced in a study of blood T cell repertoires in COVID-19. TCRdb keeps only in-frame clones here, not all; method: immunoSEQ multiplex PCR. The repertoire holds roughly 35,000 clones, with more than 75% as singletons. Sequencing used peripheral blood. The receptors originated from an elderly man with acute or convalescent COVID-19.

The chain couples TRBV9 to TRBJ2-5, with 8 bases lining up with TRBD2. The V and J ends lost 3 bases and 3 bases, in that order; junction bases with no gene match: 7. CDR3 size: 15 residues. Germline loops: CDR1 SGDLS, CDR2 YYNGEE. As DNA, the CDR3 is TGTGCCAGCAGCGGAGGGATTAGCGGGGAAGAGACCCAGTACTTC. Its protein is CASSGGISGEETQYF.

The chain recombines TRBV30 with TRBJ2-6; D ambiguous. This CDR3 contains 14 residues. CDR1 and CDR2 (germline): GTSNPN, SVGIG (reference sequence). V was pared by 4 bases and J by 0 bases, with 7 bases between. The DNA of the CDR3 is TGTGCCTGGAAGTCAGGCTCTGGGGCCAACGTCCTGACTTTC. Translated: CAWKSGSGANVLTF. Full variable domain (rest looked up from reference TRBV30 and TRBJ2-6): SQTIHQWPATLVQPVGSPLSLECTVEGTSNPNLYWYRQAAGRGLQLLFYSVGIGQISSEVPQNLSASRPQDRQFILSSKKLLLSDSGFYLCAWKSGSGANVLTFGAGSRLTVL.

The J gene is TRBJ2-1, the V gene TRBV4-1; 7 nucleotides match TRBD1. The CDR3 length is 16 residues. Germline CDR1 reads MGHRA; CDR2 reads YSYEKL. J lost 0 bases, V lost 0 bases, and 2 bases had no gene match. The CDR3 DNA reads TGCGCCAGCAGCCAAGAACAGGGGAGCTCCTACAATGAGCAGTTCTTC. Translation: CASSQEQGSSYNEQFF.

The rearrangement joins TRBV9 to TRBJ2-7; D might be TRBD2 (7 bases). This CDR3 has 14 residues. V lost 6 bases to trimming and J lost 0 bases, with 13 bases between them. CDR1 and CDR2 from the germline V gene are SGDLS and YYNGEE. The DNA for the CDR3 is TGTGCCAGCAACCAAGGGGGGGACTCCTACGAGCAGTACTTC. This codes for CASNQGGDSYEQYF. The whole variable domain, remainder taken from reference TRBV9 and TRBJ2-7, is DSGVTQTPKHLITATGQRVTLRCSPRSGDLSVYWYQQSLDQGLQFLIQYYNGEERAKGNILERFSAQQFPDLHSELNLSSLELGDSALYFCASNQGGDSYEQYFGPGTRLTVT.

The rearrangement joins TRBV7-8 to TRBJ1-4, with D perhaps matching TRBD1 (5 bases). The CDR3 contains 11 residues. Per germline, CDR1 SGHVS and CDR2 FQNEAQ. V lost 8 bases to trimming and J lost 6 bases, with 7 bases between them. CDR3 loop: CASLQDEKLFF. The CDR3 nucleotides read TGTGCCAGCCTACAGGATGAAAAACTGTTTTTT.